These 9 T cell receptor beta chains originate from one sample sequenced in a study of shared clonotypes between healthy human individuals. Method: immunoSEQ multiplex PCR; TCRdb's copy keeps in-frame clones and lacks some. The profile shows hundreds of thousands of clones, about 95% of them singletons. The sample taken for sequencing was naive CD4+ T cells sorted from blood. The subset is: CD45RA+ positively selected. All receptors derive from a woman in her thirties in good health.

The chain is built from TRBV4-1 and TRBJ2-6, with D perhaps matching TRBD1 or TRBD2 (6 bases each). Trimming shortened V by 1 base and J by 4 bases, and 17 bases separated the two germline ends. CDR3 length: 18 residues. Germline assignment: CDR1 MGHRA and CDR2 YSYEKL. In nucleotides, the CDR3 is TGCGCCAGCAGCCAAGTAAATTTTCGGGGGCCCGGGGCCAACGTCCTGACTTTC. This encodes CASSQVNFRGPGANVLTF.

The chain links TRBV5-4 to TRBJ1-2; no definite D call. V was pared by 0 bases and J by 0 bases, with 18 bases between. This CDR3 is 18 amino acids long. CDR1 is SGHNT, CDR2 YYREEE, per germline (reference sequence). The CDR3 nucleotides are TGTGCCAGCAGCTTGGCCCCAAGCGGGCCCTCAACTAACTATGGCTACACCTTC. Protein: CASSLAPSGPSTNYGYTF.

In regard to this clone: Different DNA sequences within this sample yield the same CDR3. This chain uses TRBV28 with TRBJ1-1; D not certain. The CDR3 sequence is 13 residues long. Looked up from germline, CDR1 is MDHEN and CDR2 is SYDVKM. The ends were cut back, 2 bases at V and 1 base at J, with 5 bases in the middle. Here the CDR3 DNA reads TGTGCCAGCAGTTTAGGAGGGAACACTGAAGCTTTCTTT. This codes for CASSLGGNTEAFF. Looking up the rest from reference TRBV28 and TRBJ1-1 gives the full variable domain: DVKVTQSSRYLVKRTGEKVFLECVQDMDHENMFWYRQDPGLGLRLIYFSYDVKMKEKGDIPEGYSVSREKKERFSLILESASTNQTSMYLCASSLGGNTEAFFGQGTRLTVV.

The rearrangement uses TRBV28 and TRBJ1-2, with 9 bases matching TRBD1. There are 14 residues in the CDR3. Germline V gives CDR1 MDHEN, CDR2 SYDVKM. V lost 5 bases, J lost 7 bases, and 8 bases stayed unmatched. The CDR3 is CASSARTGELGYTF. The CDR3 bases are TGTGCCAGCAGTGCCCGGACAGGGGAGCTTGGCTACACCTTC.

This chain connects TRBV18 to TRBJ2-1; no firm D call. The V gene's germline CDR1 is KGHSH and CDR2 LQKENI. Trimming took off 2 bases at V and 9 bases at J, with 5 bases between the two ends. The CDR3 is 11 residues long. This CDR3 is CASSPNTEQFF. DNA of the CDR3: TGTGCCAGCTCACCAAACACTGAGCAGTTCTTC.

Comment on this clone: Other nucleotide sequences in the sample specify the same CDR3. V and J are TRBV28 and TRBJ2-2; D is ambiguous. Trimming left V 2 bases short and J 6 bases short, with 7 bases between. CDR1 and CDR2 (germline): MDHEN, SYDVKM. The CDR3 is made up of 13 amino acids. The CDR3 nucleotides are TGTGCCAGCAGTTTAAAGGTTCCCGGGGAGCTGTTTTTT. Its translation is CASSLKVPGELFF.

This chain connects TRBV14 to TRBJ2-3, with 8 bases fitting TRBD1. Germline-derived CDR1 and CDR2 are SGHDN and FVKESK. The CDR3 covers 16 residues. The V and J ends lost 3 bases and 2 bases, in that order; junction bases with no gene match: 7. The CDR3, as DNA: TGTGCCAGCAGCCAGATTTGGACAGGGAACACAGATACGCAGTATTTT. Its translation is CASSQIWTGNTDTQYF.

The CDR3 is CASRQAPSGLDYTF. CDR3 DNA sequence: TGTGCCAGCAGACAAGCTCCATCGGGGTTGGACTACACCTTC. The gene calls are TRBV7-9 and TRBJ1-2; D call uncertain. V shed 6 bases and J shed 10 bases, with 21 bases lying between them. Germline CDR1 reads SEHNR; CDR2 reads FQNEAQ (reference sequence). There are 14 residues in the CDR3. Variable domain in full (rest from reference TRBV7-9 and TRBJ1-2): DTGVSQNPRHKITKRGQNVTFRCDPISEHNRLYWYRQTLGQGPEFLTYFQNEAQLEKSRLLSDRFSAERPKGSFSTLEIQRTEQGDSAMYLCASRQAPSGLDYTFGSGTRLTVV.

This sequence joins TRBV28 and TRBJ1-4, with TRBD1 as a possible D gene (5 bases). The germline V gene has CDR1 MDHEN and CDR2 SYDVKM. Trimming pared 3 bases from V and 3 bases from J, leaving 11 bases between. The CDR3 sequence is 15 residues long. CDR3 nucleotide sequence: TGTGCCAGCAGTTTCCCGACAGCCTCTAATGAAAAACTGTTTTTT. The encoded protein is CASSFPTASNEKLFF. The full variable domain, with the rest looked up from reference TRBV28 and TRBJ1-4, is DVKVTQSSRYLVKRTGEKVFLECVQDMDHENMFWYRQDPGLGLRLIYFSYDVKMKEKGDIPEGYSVSREKKERFSLILESASTNQTSMYLCASSFPTASNEKLFFGSGTQLSVL.